This TCR beta chain comes out of a study of Graves' ophthalmopathy and Graves' hyperthyroidism. Study-wide results and limits: Blood also held most thyroid clonotypes expanded above 0.001 frequency. Ophthalmopathy versus stable hyperthyroidism: 13-signature model gave around 90% sensitivity, approximately 80% specificity.

TCR beta CDR3 amplification used RNA transcripts. HTBI primers primed a first-round RT-PCR, and a second-round multiplex PCR followed. Each CDR3 protein is one row after TCRdb ran MiXCR on the multiplex PCR reads. This sample has about 550,000 distinct CDR3 sequences; under 40% occur once, and the top ten carry about 4.2%. This clonotype showed up many times. The antigen is unknown. V was cut by 11 bases and J by 7 bases, with 21 bases left in between. This CDR3 comprises 13 residues. The germline V gene encodes CDR1 LNHDA and CDR2 SQIVND (reference sequence). This chain uses TRBV19 with TRBJ2-7; D is uncertain. The sequence was collected from an adult man with Graves' hyperthyroidism. Material for sequencing was peripheral blood or thyroid tissue (not recorded which). CDR3 in DNA: TGTGCCTCCACCGCAAAGAGGTTTGGGGAGCAGTACTTC. Its translation: CASTAKRFGEQYF.